The 30 T cell receptor beta chains below come from one sample, sequenced in a study of CD8+CD57+ T cells in acquired aplastic anemia. The TCR beta profiling, which covered VDJ combination and CDR3 sequence, was carried out using genomic DNA as the template. Each CDR3 protein gets one entry after TCRdb re-called the reads with MiXCR. The sample yields around 200,000 distinct CDR3 sequences, approximately 48% seen once. The authors sequenced patients whose flow cytometry had shown CD8+CD57+ cell expansion. The specimen sequenced was sorted CD4+, CD8+, or CD8+CD57+ T cells (not recorded which) from PBMCs. The receptors shown here come from a human donor with aplastic anemia.

The chain recombines TRBV2 with TRBJ2-7; D gene uncertain. Per germline, CDR1 SNHLY and CDR2 FYNNEI. V lost 7 bases and J 6 bases, leaving 13 bases between the germline ends. The CDR3 length is 12 residues. CDR3 sequence: CASTPPSGEQYF. CDR3 DNA sequence: TGTGCCAGCACCCCCCCCTCGGGCGAGCAGTACTTC.

The chain couples TRBV10-3 to TRBJ2-5; weak D call: TRBD1 (5 bases). Trimming removed 3 bases at V and 1 base at J, with 15 bases between. Germline CDR1 ENHRY, CDR2 SYGVKD. The length of the CDR3 is 16 residues. CDR3 protein: CAISEPVGRIQETQYF. The DNA for the CDR3 is TGTGCCATCAGTGAACCCGTGGGGCGGATCCAAGAGACCCAGTACTTC.

About this clonotype itself: Germline and junction disagree at one end, which may indicate a read error. This chain joins TRBV19 and TRBJ2-2; D perhaps matches TRBD2 (5 bases). The CDR3 contains 13 residues. CDR1 and CDR2 from the germline V gene are LNHDA and SQIVND (reference sequence). The CDR3 nucleotides read TGTGCCAGTAGGTACCGAGACACCGGGGAGCTGTTATTT. Protein: CASRYRDTGELLF.

The table lists this clonotype with a few counts. The chain employs TRBV5-1 and TRBJ1-4, with D unclear. The CDR3 length is 14 residues. CDR1 and CDR2 (germline): SGHRS, YFSETQ. Trimming pared 0 bases from V and 7 bases from J, leaving 10 bases between. In nucleotides, the CDR3 is TGCGCCAGCAGCTTGGGGGGATTGAGTGAAAAACTGTTTTTT. Encoded protein: CASSLGGLSEKLFF.

This clonotype has a handful of counts. This chain links TRBV28 with TRBJ1-1; 10 nucleotides align to TRBD1. The CDR3 sequence is 13 residues long. Germline CDR1 and CDR2: MDHEN and SYDVKM. The V and J ends lost 6 bases and 6 bases, in that order; junction bases with no gene match: 4. The CDR3 DNA is TGTGCCAGCAGGGGACAGGGGAGACCTGAAGCTTTCTTT. The encoded protein is CASRGQGRPEAFF.

The gene calls are TRBV2 and TRBJ2-3; D perhaps matches TRBD1 (5 bases). Germline CDR1 reads SNHLY; CDR2 reads FYNNEI. Trimming stripped 6 bases from V and 0 bases from J, with 13 bases between. The CDR3 contains 15 residues. CDR3 DNA: TGTGCCAGCAGCTTGGACACCGCGAGCACAGATACGCAGTATTTT. This sequence encodes CASSLDTASTDTQYF. Complete variable domain (other parts from reference TRBV2 and TRBJ2-3): EPEVTQTPSHQVTQMGQEVILRCVPISNHLYFYWYRQILGQKVEFLVSFYNNEISEKSEIFDDQFSVERPDGSNFTLKIRSTKLEDSAMYFCASSLDTASTDTQYFGPGTRLTVL.

This chain joins TRBV24-1 and TRBJ2-3, with 13 bases identical to TRBD2. V shed 7 bases and J 3 bases; nucleotides not matched to a gene: 6. Germline values: CDR1 KGHDR, CDR2 SFDVKD. This CDR3 is built from 16 residues. DNA of the CDR3: TGTGCCACCAGGGCCAGACTAGCGGGAGGTACAGATACGCAGTATTTT. This sequence encodes CATRARLAGGTDTQYF.

V gene TRBV5-1 combines with J gene TRBJ2-7; 8 positions match TRBD1. Germline CDR1 is SGHRS and CDR2 is YFSETQ. V dropped 0 bases and J dropped 2; count of bases not matched to a gene: 4. The CDR3 extends over 15 amino acids. The CDR3 spells CASSLAEQGAYEQYF. The DNA for the CDR3 is TGCGCCAGCAGCTTGGCGGAACAGGGGGCCTACGAGCAGTACTTC. Complete variable domain (other parts from reference TRBV5-1 and TRBJ2-7): KAGVTQTPRYLIKTRGQQVTLSCSPISGHRSVSWYQQTPGQGLQFLFEYFSETQRNKGNFPGRFSGRQFSNSRSEMNVSTLELGDSALYLCASSLAEQGAYEQYFGPGTRLTVT.

This clonotype was counted at least ten times. The chain uses TRBV19 and TRBJ2-7; 8 bases line up with TRBD1. Germline lookup yields CDR1 LNHDA and CDR2 SQIVND (reference sequence). Unmatched junction bases numbered 7, after V lost 3 bases and J lost 6 bases. CDR3 length: 14 residues. This CDR3 reads CASSIRTGTGEQYF. In DNA, the CDR3 is TGTGCCAGTAGTATTAGGACAGGGACGGGCGAGCAGTACTTC.

The chain uses TRBV20-1 and TRBJ1-5; no firm D call. CDR1 DFQATT and CDR2 SNEGSKA come from the germline V gene (reference sequence). The CDR3 runs 14 residues. The V end was cut by 1 base, the J end by 0 bases, with 7 bases between. Here the CDR3 reads CSARGLDSNQPQHF. The CDR3 bases are TGCAGTGCTAGAGGTCTAGATAGCAATCAGCCCCAGCATTTT.

This clonotype was seen ten or more times. V and J are TRBV28 and TRBJ1-5, with a possible D match to TRBD1 (5 bases). V lost 4 bases and J 0 bases, leaving 7 bases between the germline ends. Germline-derived CDR1 and CDR2 are MDHEN and SYDVKM. This CDR3 contains 14 residues. In DNA, the CDR3 is TGTGCCAGCAGTTCGGGGGGTAGCAATCAGCCCCAGCATTTT. It specifies CASSSGGSNQPQHF.

V gene TRBV29-1 combines with J gene TRBJ2-5, with 10 bases lining up with TRBD2. The CDR3 covers 14 residues. Germline trimming cut 6 bases from V and 0 bases from J; bases unmatched to any gene: 4. Germline V gene lookup returns CDR1 SQVTM and CDR2 ANQGSEA. The chain's CDR3 is CSVRAGGYQETQYF. The CDR3 DNA reads as TGCAGCGTCCGAGCGGGGGGGTACCAAGAGACCCAGTACTTC.

The chain is built from TRBV29-1 and TRBJ2-7, with a weak D call TRBD1 (5 bases). Deletions cut 4 bases from V and 2 bases from J, with 12 bases between. The CDR3 covers 13 residues. From germline, CDR1 is SQVTM and CDR2 ANQGSEA. DNA of the CDR3: TGCAGCGTTGTAAGGGGCCGGACCTACGAGCAGTACTTC. Protein product: CSVVRGRTYEQYF.

This clonotype was found many times. The chain carries TRBV9 and TRBJ2-3; 9 bases are shared with TRBD2. After removal of 3 bases from V and 1 base from J, the junction contained 6 bases not matched to a gene. Per germline, CDR1 SGDLS and CDR2 YYNGEE. This CDR3 has 16 amino acids. CDR3 in amino acids: CASSAVAGAGTDTQYF. In DNA, the CDR3 is TGTGCCAGCAGCGCCGTAGCGGGGGCTGGCACAGATACGCAGTATTTT.

This clonotype showed up just a few times. This sequence joins TRBV2 and TRBJ2-1; 15 bases map to TRBD2. Germline CDR1 and CDR2: SNHLY and FYNNEI. The CDR3 loop spans 12 amino acids. After removal of 10 bases from V and 15 bases from J, the junction contained 7 bases not matched to a gene. The CDR3 sequence: CAIWTSGGERFF. The CDR3 region has the DNA TGTGCCATCTGGACTAGCGGGGGGGAACGGTTCTTC.

This sequence joins TRBV10-3 and TRBJ1-5; D is unresolved. Per germline, CDR1 ENHRY and CDR2 SYGVKD. The CDR3 runs 14 residues. The V and J ends lost 2 bases and 7 bases respectively, with 12 bases between them. The CDR3 is CAISEGAQGQPQHF. In DNA form, the CDR3 reads TGTGCCATCAGTGAGGGAGCCCAAGGCCAGCCCCAGCATTTT.

This clonotype has just a few counts. This chain links TRBV7-2 with TRBJ1-1; D perhaps matches TRBD1 (5 bases). V was pared by 3 bases and J by 10 bases, with 9 bases between. Germline CDR1 and CDR2: SGHTA and FQGNSA. The CDR3 length is 11 residues. The CDR3 region has the DNA TGTGCCAGCAGCTTTGGCAGGGCAGCTTTCTTT. Encoded protein: CASSFGRAAFF.

This clonotype was detected a few times. The chain combines TRBV29-1 with TRBJ1-1; 7 bases map to TRBD1. V lost 2 bases, J lost 5 bases, and 2 bases stayed unmatched. The CDR3 consists of 12 residues. From germline, CDR1 is SQVTM and CDR2 ANQGSEA. The CDR3 protein is CSVEQGGTEAFF. CDR3 DNA: TGCAGCGTTGAACAGGGGGGAACTGAAGCTTTCTTT.

Regarding this clonotype: This could be a read error, since a much larger clone is one nucleotide away. V gene TRBV19 combines with J gene TRBJ1-4; tentatively, D is TRBD1 (6 bases). The germline V gene encodes CDR1 LNHDA and CDR2 SQIVND (reference sequence). Between the trimmed V and J ends, which lost 6 bases and 2 bases, there was a span of 16 bases. CDR3 length: 16 amino acids. The DNA for the CDR3 is TGTGCCAGTAGGAGGACAGAAAAAAGTACTAATGAAAAACTGTTTTTT. It encodes CASRRTEKSTNEKLFF.

This chain uses TRBV24-1 with TRBJ2-3, with 8 positions matching TRBD1. The CDR3 has 16 residues. Germline V gene lookup returns CDR1 KGHDR and CDR2 SFDVKD. The trim removed 4 bases at V and 3 bases at J, leaving 8 bases unmatched. The CDR3 sequence: CATSEPGQGRTDTQYF. CDR3 DNA sequence: TGTGCCACCAGTGAACCCGGACAGGGTAGAACAGATACGCAGTATTTT.

The V and J genes are TRBV4-2 and TRBJ1-2, with TRBD1 matching 7 bases. The CDR3 runs to 14 residues. J was trimmed by 2 bases and V by 6 bases; bases with no gene match: 6. Germline CDR1 LGHNA, CDR2 YNFKEQ. CDR3 coding DNA: TGTGCCAGCAGTCCCCCGGACAGGAACTATGGCTACACCTTC. This codes for CASSPPDRNYGYTF.

The chain carries TRBV2 and TRBJ1-2; the D is unclear. CDR3 size: 14 residues. Germline CDR1 reads SNHLY; CDR2 reads FYNNEI. Between the trimmed V and J ends, which lost 2 bases and 7 bases, there was a span of 14 bases. In DNA, the CDR3 is TGTGCCAGCAGTGAACTCCTAGGGTTAGGTGGCTACACCTTC. Translating it yields CASSELLGLGGYTF.

This clonotype showed up many times. V usage is TRBV5-1 and J usage is TRBJ1-2; D is undetermined. With 5 bases removed from V and 4 bases from J, the gap between germline ends came to 12 bases. The CDR3 has 13 amino acids. CDR1 is SGHRS, CDR2 YFSETQ, per germline. The CDR3 region has the DNA TGCGCCAGCAGATATGGGGAGAGCTATGGCTACACCTTC. As protein: CASRYGESYGYTF.

This clonotype was seen a few times. The V and J genes are TRBV18 and TRBJ2-2, with 8 bases fitting TRBD2. The CDR3 spans 14 residues. With 2 bases clipped from V and 7 bases from J, the junction kept 3 bases outside the gene matches. Germline CDR1 and CDR2: KGHSH and LQKENI. The CDR3 loop reads CASSPRLANGELFF. The DNA for the CDR3 is TGTGCCAGCTCACCAAGACTAGCGAACGGGGAGCTGTTTTTT. The full variable domain, completed using reference TRBV18 and TRBJ2-2, is NAGVMQNPRHLVRRRGQEARLRCSPMKGHSHVYWYRQLPEEGLKFMVYLQKENIIDESGMPKERFSAEFPKEGPSILRIQQVVRGDSAAYFCASSPRLANGELFFGEGSRLTVL.

This chain links TRBV7-3 with TRBJ2-3; D possibly corresponds to TRBD2 (7 bases). V lost 4 bases and J lost 2, with 16 bases in between. Germline V lookup: CDR1 SGHTA, CDR2 FQGTGA. This CDR3 has 16 amino acids. CDR3 in amino acids: CASSSEGGADTDTQYF. The CDR3 region has the DNA TGTGCCAGCAGCTCCGAAGGGGGGGCTGACACAGATACGCAGTATTTT.

V and J are TRBV25-1 and TRBJ2-5, with TRBD2 matching 14 bases. With V trimmed by 6 bases and J by 5 bases, 8 bases remained unmatched. Germline V gene data show CDR1 as MGHDK and CDR2 as SYGVNS. The CDR3 covers 16 residues. This CDR3 is CASSPGTSGRGETQYF. The CDR3 DNA sequence: TGTGCCAGCAGCCCCGGGACTAGCGGGAGAGGGGAGACCCAGTACTTC.

This clonotype was found many times. The genes are TRBV19 and TRBJ2-2, with 9 bases matching TRBD1. The junction had 8 bases not matched to a gene; V was cut back by 8 bases and J by 10 bases. This CDR3 contains 13 residues. Germline V lookup: CDR1 LNHDA, CDR2 SQIVND (reference sequence). The CDR3 DNA follows: TGTGCCAGTCAGACAGGGGGGCGCAAGGAGCTGTTTTTT. Translated: CASQTGGRKELFF.

This clonotype was seen repeatedly, ten times or more. The chain is built from TRBV7-9 and TRBJ2-7, with 12 positions matching TRBD1. Germline CDR1 and CDR2: SEHNR and FQNEAQ (reference sequence). The CDR3 runs 15 residues. V was pared by 5 bases and J by 2 bases, with 4 bases of the junction left unmatched. The CDR3 loop is CASSPGQGATYEQYF. In nucleotides, the CDR3 is TGTGCCAGCAGCCCGGGACAGGGGGCAACCTACGAGCAGTACTTC.

J is TRBJ2-5 and V is TRBV2; tentatively, D is TRBD1 (6 bases). The germline V gene has CDR1 SNHLY and CDR2 FYNNEI. The length of the CDR3 is 14 residues. The V end was cut by 5 bases, the J end by 5 bases, with 15 bases between. The CDR3 region is CASSPNTGLETQYF. The CDR3 DNA reads TGTGCCAGCAGTCCTAATACAGGGTTGGAGACCCAGTACTTC.

This clonotype was detected once. A much larger clone lies a single base off, so this may be a read error. The CDR3 loop is CASSEQQEAQYF. The CDR3 DNA reads TGTGCCAGCAGTGAACAGCAAGAGGCCCAGTACTTC. J is TRBJ2-5 and V is TRBV2; no definite D call. The length of the CDR3 is 12 residues. In germline, CDR1 is SNHLY, CDR2 FYNNEI.